One and the same sample provided the 10 T cell receptor beta chains below, sequenced in a study of human T cells and chemical hapten exposure. Specified time point: patch test 1, 2 weeks after DPC sensitization. Sample treatment: therapeutic diphenylcyclopropenone sensitization with weekly scalp DPC. TCRdb processed the RACE reads anew with MiXCR; each CDR3 protein has one entry. This sample has some 380,000 distinct CDR3 sequences, with more than 4.5% found just once. Sequenced material: whole blood, taken in connection with sensitization to the hapten diphenylcyclopropenone (DPC). Source of these receptors: a woman aged 50 to 60 with alopecia areata. Some clones in this sample may be carry-over from other donors' samples.

Only a few counts were recorded for this clonotype. J is TRBJ2-3 and V is TRBV21-1; the table's D call, TRBD1, was not checked against the DNA. TRBV21-1 is reported as a pseudogene. The length of the CDR3 is 15 residues. The CDR3 coding sequence is TGTGCCAGCAGCAAAGGGAGGGGGCGCGATCATACGCAGTATTTT. This sequence encodes CASSKGRGRDHTQYF.

This clonotype has a count of ten or more. V is TRBV20-1 and J is TRBJ1-1, with 9 bases that match TRBD1. The CDR3 totals 14 residues. V was pared by 3 bases and J by 2 bases, with 4 bases of the junction left unmatched. Germline V lookup: CDR1 DFQATT, CDR2 SNEGSKA (reference sequence). The DNA of the CDR3 is TGCAGTGCTAGGGGACAGGGACCAAACACTGAAGCTTTCTTT. Encoded protein: CSARGQGPNTEAFF.

J is TRBJ1-2 and V is TRBV30; D perhaps matches TRBD1 (5 bases). Germline V lookup: CDR1 GTSNPN, CDR2 SVGIG (reference sequence). This CDR3 comprises 13 residues. Trimming pared 0 bases from V and 4 bases from J, leaving 9 bases between. CDR3 nucleotides: TGTGCCTGGAGTGTGATGGGGACCTATGGCTACACCTTC. Protein sequence: CAWSVMGTYGYTF. The full variable domain, in which reference TRBV30 and TRBJ1-2 provide the parts outside the CDR3, is SQTIHQWPATLVQPVGSPLSLECTVEGTSNPNLYWYRQAAGRGLQLLFYSVGIGQISSEVPQNLSASRPQDRQFILSSKKLLLSDSGFYLCAWSVMGTYGYTFGSGTRLTVV.

There are many counts of this clonotype. The chain links TRBV20-1 to TRBJ2-3; 7 bases line up with TRBD2. The CDR3 is 16 amino acids. The V segment lost 5 bases and the J segment 0 bases; nucleotides outside the gene matches: 11. Germline loops: CDR1 DFQATT, CDR2 SNEGSKA (reference sequence). CDR3 in DNA: TGCAGTGCTTCAGCCCTGACTAGCCCTAGCACAGATACGCAGTATTTT. It translates to CSASALTSPSTDTQYF.

In its sample, this clonotype was seen many times. The chain has TRBV14 and TRBJ2-1, with D tentatively TRBD2 (6 bases). The germline V gene encodes CDR1 SGHDN and CDR2 FVKESK. V lost 6 bases and J lost 0, with 12 bases in between. There are 15 residues in the CDR3. CDR3 nucleotides: TGTGCCAGCAGTTGGGACTTTAGCTCCTACAATGAGCAGTTCTTC. Translating it yields CASSWDFSSYNEQFF.

The table lists this clonotype with many counts. The rearrangement uses TRBV29-1 and TRBJ2-3, with 8 bases that match TRBD2. The germline V gene encodes CDR1 SQVTM and CDR2 ANQGSEA. There are 16 residues in the CDR3. V shed 7 bases and J 1 base; nucleotides not matched to a gene: 13. The CDR3 nucleotides are TGCAGCGCCGACAGCGAGCGGGGGCCGGGCACAGATACGCAGTATTTT. Translated, it gives CSADSERGPGTDTQYF.

This clonotype occurred many times. This rearrangement joins TRBV18 to TRBJ1-5; D not resolved. The V end was cut by 3 bases, the J end by 0 bases, with 15 bases between. In germline, CDR1 is KGHSH, CDR2 LQKENI. This CDR3 comprises 17 residues. The CDR3 here is CASSPSWEGSSNQPQHF. CDR3 coding DNA: TGTGCCAGCTCACCGTCTTGGGAGGGTTCTAGCAATCAGCCCCAGCATTTT. Supplemented by reference TRBV18 and TRBJ1-5, the full variable domain reads NAGVMQNPRHLVRRRGQEARLRCSPMKGHSHVYWYRQLPEEGLKFMVYLQKENIIDESGMPKERFSAEFPKEGPSILRIQQVVRGDSAAYFCASSPSWEGSSNQPQHFGDGTRLSIL.

This chain uses TRBV5-4 with TRBJ1-4, with unresolved D. Germline CDR1 and CDR2: SGHNT and YYREEE (reference sequence). The CDR3 length is 16 residues. V shed 4 bases and J shed 5 bases, with 18 bases lying between them. The CDR3 sequence: CASSTRSADRNEKLFF. The CDR3 nucleotides are TGTGCCAGCAGCACCCGGTCAGCGGACCGAAATGAAAAACTGTTTTTT.

This clonotype was counted ten times or more. This chain connects TRBV29-1 to TRBJ1-1; tentative D call: TRBD1 (6 bases). This CDR3 is built from 12 residues. Trimming removed 3 bases from V and 4 bases from J, with 9 bases in between. CDR1 is SQVTM and CDR2 is ANQGSEA in the germline V gene. The CDR3 is CSVDRGLTEAFF. The CDR3 coding sequence is TGCAGCGTTGACAGGGGTCTCACTGAAGCTTTCTTT.

This clonotype was found many times. V gene TRBV7-9 combines with J gene TRBJ1-4; no clear D. The germline CDR1 and CDR2 sequences are SEHNR and FQNEAQ (reference sequence). The V and J ends lost 5 bases and 0 bases respectively, with 16 bases between them. CDR3 length: 17 residues. CDR3 bases: TGTGCCAGCAGCCCTCGTCTCCCCCAGGCAACTAATGAAAAACTGTTTTTT. It is translated as CASSPRLPQATNEKLFF.